This record concerns one TCR beta chain sequence. This sample stems from a study of control samples from healthy donors and cancer patients. CDR1 and CDR2 from the germline V gene are LNHDA and SQIVND (reference sequence). This CDR3 comprises 15 residues. V was pared by 3 bases and J by 0 bases, with 11 bases between. TCRdb's copy holds only in-frame clones and misses some; the assay was immunoSEQ multiplex PCR. The profile shows 70,000 to 100,000 clones, 90% to 95% of them singletons. Sequences were obtained from blood. The chain is built from TRBV19 and TRBJ1-2; no clear D. The sequence derives from a man in his fifties or sixties in good health. The CDR3 reads CASSMVFNPNYGYTF. CDR3 nucleotides: TGTGCCAGTAGTATGGTCTTCAATCCTAACTATGGCTACACCTTC.